A single sample gave rise to the 21 T cell receptor beta chains below, sequenced in a study of cytomegalovirus exposure and HLA in healthy donors. Clones were read by immunoSEQ multiplex PCR, and TCRdb kept only the in-frame ones, dropping some. This repertoire shows about 220,000 clones, roughly 88% found once; its top ten account for around 15%. The sample was PBMCs. All receptors come from a woman aged 25 to 39 in good health and CMV-seropositive.

The rearrangement joins TRBV28 to TRBJ2-7, with 9 positions matching TRBD2. The CDR3 contains 14 residues. V was pared by 3 bases and J by 3 bases, with 3 bases of the junction left unmatched. CDR1 and CDR2 (germline): MDHEN, SYDVKM. This chain's CDR3 is CASSFSGSDYEQYF. The CDR3 region has the DNA TGTGCCAGCAGTTTTAGCGGGAGCGACTACGAGCAGTACTTC.

This rearrangement joins TRBV6-1 to TRBJ2-7; D gene ambiguous. CDR1 MNHNS and CDR2 SASEGT come from the germline V gene. The CDR3 is made up of 12 amino acids. Trimming stripped 7 bases from V and 1 base from J, with 8 bases between. CDR3 in DNA: TGTGCCAGCAAGACGGATTCCTACGAGCAGTACTTC. Amino acids: CASKTDSYEQYF.

This sequence joins TRBV11-2 and TRBJ2-2; D is undetermined. Germline lookup yields CDR1 SGHAT and CDR2 FQNNGV. V was shortened by 3 bases and J by 1 base, with 6 bases between the two germline ends. The CDR3 contains 14 residues. The CDR3 DNA reads TGTGCCAGCAGCTTCCGAGTGAACACCGGGGAGCTGTTTTTT. The encoded protein is CASSFRVNTGELFF.

The gene calls are TRBV7-8 and TRBJ1-1, with D tentatively TRBD1 (6 bases). The V gene's germline CDR1 is SGHVS and CDR2 FQNEAQ. CDR3 length: 15 residues. Trimming stripped 2 bases from V and 4 bases from J, with 14 bases between. The CDR3 here is CASSLPGVEATEAFF. The CDR3 coding sequence is TGTGCCAGCAGCTTACCAGGGGTTGAGGCCACTGAAGCTTTCTTT.

The genes are TRBV7-2 and TRBJ2-7; TRBD2 is a possible D gene (6 bases). Trimming pared 1 base from V and 2 bases from J, leaving 9 bases between. Germline lookup yields CDR1 SGHTA and CDR2 FQGNSA. CDR3 length: 14 amino acids. CDR3 residues: CASSLVASAYEQYF. CDR3 sequence (DNA): TGTGCCAGCAGCTTAGTGGCTAGCGCCTACGAGCAGTACTTC.

V and J are TRBV7-9 and TRBJ2-7; TRBD1 aligns across 7 bases. With V trimmed by 4 bases and J by 2 bases, 11 bases remained unmatched. Germline V gene lookup returns CDR1 SEHNR and CDR2 FQNEAQ (reference sequence). The length of the CDR3 is 16 residues. DNA of the CDR3: TGTGCCAGCAGCTCTCACGCGACAGGGAGAACCTACGAGCAGTACTTC. Its protein product is CASSSHATGRTYEQYF. The full variable domain, completed using reference TRBV7-9 and TRBJ2-7, is DTGVSQNPRHKITKRGQNVTFRCDPISEHNRLYWYRQTLGQGPEFLTYFQNEAQLEKSRLLSDRFSAERPKGSFSTLEIQRTEQGDSAMYLCASSSHATGRTYEQYFGPGTRLTVT.

This clone was seen just once. The chain joins TRBV2 to TRBJ2-7; TRBD2 matches 11 bases. V lost 2 bases and J lost 2; bases outside the gene matches: 8. CDR1 SNHLY and CDR2 FYNNEI come from the germline V gene. The CDR3 consists of 17 residues. CDR3 region: CASSENLGTSGTYEQYF. The CDR3 DNA is TGTGCCAGCAGTGAAAACTTAGGGACTAGCGGAACCTACGAGCAGTACTTC. Using reference TRBV2 and TRBJ2-7 for the parts outside the CDR3, the full variable domain is EPEVTQTPSHQVTQMGQEVILRCVPISNHLYFYWYRQILGQKVEFLVSFYNNEISEKSEIFDDQFSVERPDGSNFTLKIRSTKLEDSAMYFCASSENLGTSGTYEQYFGPGTRLTVT.

The chain combines TRBV9 with TRBJ2-3, with D uncertain. Trimming removed 0 bases from V and 2 bases from J, with 10 bases in between. The CDR3 runs to 15 residues. Germline CDR1 SGDLS, CDR2 YYNGEE. The CDR3 DNA sequence: TGTGCCAGCAGCGTAGGGGCCCGTCCCACAGATACGCAGTATTTT. Translation gives CASSVGARPTDTQYF. Based on the CDR3 plus reference TRBV9 and TRBJ2-3, the full variable domain is DSGVTQTPKHLITATGQRVTLRCSPRSGDLSVYWYQQSLDQGLQFLIQYYNGEERAKGNILERFSAQQFPDLHSELNLSSLELGDSALYFCASSVGARPTDTQYFGPGTRLTVL.

The J gene is TRBJ1-5, the V gene TRBV6-5, with D possibly being TRBD1 (6 bases). This CDR3 is 15 amino acids long. V was clipped by 6 bases and J by 2 bases, with 14 bases between them. CDR1 is MNHEY and CDR2 is SVGAGI in the germline V gene. The CDR3 DNA reads TGTGCCAGCAGCACGGCGGGGGCGGGCAATCAGCCCCAGCATTTT. Protein: CASSTAGAGNQPQHF.

This clone showed up just once. CDR3 bases: TGTGCCTGGGCGCCGGGACAGGGCGGCAATGAGCAGTTCTTC. Encoded protein: CAWAPGQGGNEQFF. V gene TRBV30 combines with J gene TRBJ2-1, with 9 positions matching TRBD1. The trim removed 5 bases at V and 6 bases at J, leaving 8 bases unmatched. The germline CDR1 and CDR2 sequences are GTSNPN and SVGIG (reference sequence). This CDR3 is 14 amino acids long.

DNA for the CDR3: TGTGCCAGCAGTGAAGCGGAATCAGGACTGAACACTGAAGCTTTCTTT. Its translation: CASSEAESGLNTEAFF. The chain recombines TRBV6-1 with TRBJ1-1; D not resolved. From germline, CDR1 is MNHNS and CDR2 SASEGT. The CDR3 extends over 16 amino acids. V lost 0 bases, J lost 0 bases, and 11 bases lay in between.

The chain combines TRBV4-1 with TRBJ2-2, with a weak D call TRBD2 (6 bases). This CDR3 is built from 15 residues. Germline CDR1 is MGHRA and CDR2 is YSYEKL. Deletions cut 4 bases from V and 5 bases from J, with 14 bases between. The CDR3 region has the DNA TGCGCCAGCAGCCGCGGGGTCTTTCAGACCGGGGAGCTGTTTTTT. The encoded protein is CASSRGVFQTGELFF.

The chain recombines TRBV14 with TRBJ2-1, with D perhaps assigned TRBD1 or TRBD2 (7 bases each). With 0 bases removed from V and 8 bases from J, the gap between germline ends came to 14 bases. Germline assignment: CDR1 SGHDN and CDR2 FVKESK. This CDR3 spans 15 amino acids. The CDR3 nucleotides read TGTGCCAGCAGCCAAGATCCCAGGGGGGGCTATGAGCAGTTCTTC. Protein sequence: CASSQDPRGGYEQFF.

The V gene is TRBV4-2, the J gene TRBJ2-7; D possibly matches TRBD1 or TRBD2 (6 bases each). Trimming took off 0 bases at V and 3 bases at J, with 12 bases between the two ends. The CDR3 spans 15 residues. Germline V lookup: CDR1 LGHNA, CDR2 YNFKEQ. This CDR3 reads CASSQELGGIYEQYF. CDR3 nucleotides: TGTGCCAGCAGCCAAGAATTAGGGGGGATCTACGAGCAGTACTTC.

V gene TRBV7-8 combines with J gene TRBJ2-7; D is undetermined. The V gene lost 0 bases and the J gene lost 12 bases, with 12 bases spanning the gap. This CDR3 region has 12 residues. Germline CDR1 reads SGHVS; CDR2 reads FQNEAQ. CDR3 sequence: CASSLAQATAYF. The DNA for the CDR3 is TGTGCCAGCAGCTTAGCGCAGGCCACCGCGTACTTC.

This rearrangement joins TRBV4-1 to TRBJ2-3; the match to TRBD2 covers 7 bases. The V segment lost 4 bases and the J segment 0 bases; nucleotides outside the gene matches: 13. In germline, CDR1 is MGHRA, CDR2 YSYEKL. This CDR3 is built from 18 residues. CDR3 in amino acids: CASSLQSGAQPSTDTQYF. In nucleotides, the CDR3 is TGCGCCAGCAGCCTCCAGAGCGGGGCCCAGCCTAGCACAGATACGCAGTATTTT.

This clone was detected a few times. The chain is built from TRBV10-3 and TRBJ2-5; 9 bases fit TRBD1. The trim removed 5 bases at V and 1 base at J, leaving 8 bases unmatched. Germline CDR1 and CDR2: ENHRY and SYGVKD. The CDR3 is made up of 16 amino acids. This chain's CDR3 is CAISPGTGTLQETQYF. CDR3 bases: TGTGCCATCAGTCCCGGGACAGGGACACTCCAAGAGACCCAGTACTTC.

The gene calls are TRBV6-1 and TRBJ2-7, with TRBD2 identical over 7 bases. This CDR3 has 14 residues. The V gene's germline CDR1 is MNHNS and CDR2 SASEGT. Germline trimming cut 6 bases from V and 2 bases from J; bases unmatched to any gene: 7. The CDR3 region is CASSDMGGTYEQYF. The CDR3 DNA sequence: TGTGCCAGCAGCGACATGGGGGGGACCTACGAGCAGTACTTC.

V is TRBV27 and J is TRBJ2-7; unclear D gene. The CDR3 is 14 residues long. Germline CDR1 is MNHEY and CDR2 is SMNVEV (reference sequence). Between the trimmed V and J ends, which lost 5 bases and 0 bases, there was a span of 11 bases. The CDR3 is CASSRDLFSYEQYF. CDR3 bases: TGTGCCAGCAGTCGAGACCTTTTCTCCTACGAGCAGTACTTC.

CDR3 residues: CSVTDYEQYF. CDR3 nucleotide sequence: TGCAGCGTTACGGATTACGAGCAGTACTTC. The V call is TRBV29-1, the J call TRBJ2-7; D uncertain. This CDR3 is built from 10 residues. Trimming pared 5 bases from V and 4 bases from J, leaving 6 bases between. Per the germline V gene, CDR1 is SQVTM and CDR2 is ANQGSEA.

In its sample, this clone was seen once. This same CDR3 is encoded by further DNA sequences in the sample. This chain joins TRBV11-2 and TRBJ1-2, with D hard to call. Trimming removed 3 bases at V and 0 bases at J, with 5 bases between. Germline values: CDR1 SGHAT, CDR2 FQNNGV. This CDR3 has 13 residues. The CDR3 reads CASSFGSNYGYTF. CDR3 coding DNA: TGTGCCAGCAGCTTCGGCTCTAACTATGGCTACACCTTC. The variable domain in full, with the rest retrieved from reference TRBV11-2 and TRBJ1-2, is EAGVAQSPRYKIIEKRQSVAFWCNPISGHATLYWYQQILGQGPKLLIQFQNNGVVDDSQLPKDRFSAERLKGVDSTLKIQPAKLEDSAVYLCASSFGSNYGYTFGSGTRLTVV.